The present entry profiles one TCR beta chain with its context. This CDR3 contains 15 residues. CDR1 MNHEY and CDR2 SVGAGI come from the germline V gene. V gave up 6 bases and J gave up 7 bases; unmatched junction bases: 6. This specimen comes from a study of blood T cell repertoires in COVID-19. Study context: Sites across the United States, Italy and Spain contributed samples from acute and convalescent COVID-19. In each case, the material was cDNA or gDNA derived from T cells, B-cell-depleted T cells, or PBMCs.

Seattle participants joined during active infection and were tracked over time. As processed by the authors: Reference gene primer amplification in the assay estimated nucleated cell counts. The assay was immunoSEQ multiplex PCR, and TCRdb's table has in-frame clones only and misses some. V and J calls and clone size are copied from that table; D and trimming were computed from the DNA. In the table there are roughly 100,000 clones, just over 85% of which are singletons. The receptor was derived from a middle-aged man with COVID-19, enrolled during active disease. V is TRBV6-5 and J is TRBJ1-6; 10 nucleotides agree with TRBD1. The sequenced sample consisted of peripheral blood. The CDR3 region has the DNA TGTGCCAGCAGATTAACGGGACAGGGGAATTCACCCCTCCACTTT. Encoded protein: CASRLTGQGNSPLHF.